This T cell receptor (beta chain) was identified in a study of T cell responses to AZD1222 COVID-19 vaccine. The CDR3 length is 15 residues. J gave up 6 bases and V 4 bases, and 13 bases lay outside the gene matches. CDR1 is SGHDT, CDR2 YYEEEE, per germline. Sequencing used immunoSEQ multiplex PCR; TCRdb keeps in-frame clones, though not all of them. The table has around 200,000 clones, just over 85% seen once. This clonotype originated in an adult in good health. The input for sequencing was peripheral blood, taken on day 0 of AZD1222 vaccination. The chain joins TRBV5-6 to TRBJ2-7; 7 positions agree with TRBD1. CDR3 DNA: TGTGCCAGCAGCCTCTCCGGGACAGAGGCCTGCGAGCAGTACTTC. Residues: CASSLSGTEACEQYF.